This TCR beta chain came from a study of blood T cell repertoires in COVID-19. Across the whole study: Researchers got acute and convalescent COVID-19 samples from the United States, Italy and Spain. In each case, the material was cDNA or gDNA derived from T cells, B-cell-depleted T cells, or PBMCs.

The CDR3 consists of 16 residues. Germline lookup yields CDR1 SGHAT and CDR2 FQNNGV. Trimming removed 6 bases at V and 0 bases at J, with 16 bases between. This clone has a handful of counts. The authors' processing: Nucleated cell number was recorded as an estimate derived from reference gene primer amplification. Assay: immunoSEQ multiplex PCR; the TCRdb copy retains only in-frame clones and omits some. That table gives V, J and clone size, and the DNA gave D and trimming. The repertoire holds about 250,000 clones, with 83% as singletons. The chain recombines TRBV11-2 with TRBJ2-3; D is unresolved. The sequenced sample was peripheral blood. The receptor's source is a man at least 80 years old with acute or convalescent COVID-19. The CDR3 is CASSQSLAASTDTQYF. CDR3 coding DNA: TGTGCCAGCAGTCAAAGCTTGGCGGCTAGCACAGATACGCAGTATTTT.